This T cell receptor beta chain was found in a study of cytomegalovirus exposure and HLA in healthy donors. Study observations and caveats: It was found in a later analysis that first-cohort TCR clusters tended to co-occur in the 100 to 150 validation repertoires. There were some public TCRs occurring in many donors, but most TCR sequences were rare. Under in vitro conditions, three CMV-associated chains were confirmed as specific for CMV antigens.

Some clones are missing from TCRdb's copy, which holds only in-frame ones; the method was immunoSEQ multiplex PCR. The sample has about 68,000 clones, about 91% seen once. Of note for this clone: Its antigen remains unknown.

Material: PBMCs. The sequence derives from a man aged 18 to 30 in good health and CMV-seronegative.

CDR3 in DNA: TGTGCCAGCAGCCCACAGGGCAATGAGCAGTTCTTC. Translation gives CASSPQGNEQFF. The chain uses TRBV9 and TRBJ2-1, with a possible D match to TRBD1 (6 bases). This CDR3 contains 12 residues. CDR1 and CDR2 (germline): SGDLS, YYNGEE. Trimming pared 4 bases from V and 6 bases from J, leaving 8 bases between.